A single T cell receptor beta chain is shown here with its context. Antigen unknown. This CDR3 spans 12 amino acids. Germline lookup yields CDR1 SGHTA and CDR2 FQGNSA. V gave up 5 bases and J gave up 5 bases, with 10 bases separating them. This entry is derived from a study of OX40 agonist ivuxolimab in advanced cancers. About the study: In this trial design, patients received ivuxolimab intravenously at 0.01 to 10 mg/kg every 2 weeks. Patients were 82.7% male with ages roughly 20 to 85, mean approximately 62.

Study-level findings and limits: CD4+ and CD8+ T cells in blood underwent clonal expansion by week 6 at 0.1 to 3.0 mg/kg.

Individuals having autoimmune disease history or systemic immunosuppression were not enrolled. Profiling relied on immunoSEQ multiplex PCR, and the TCRdb table lists in-frame clones only, not all of them. The data show 85,000 to 100,000 clones, roughly 90% seen once. The chain carries TRBV7-2 and TRBJ2-7; D call uncertain. The TCR originated in an adult with an advanced solid tumor such as melanoma, head and neck, liver or kidney cancer. The sequenced sample was CD4+ or CD8+ T cells sorted from blood, obtained in a trial of the OX40 agonist ivuxolimab. CDR3 DNA sequence: TGTGCCAGCAGCCCCCGAAAGGACGAGCAGTACTTC. This encodes CASSPRKDEQYF. Drawing the rest from reference TRBV7-2 and TRBJ2-7, the complete variable domain is GAGVSQSPSNKVTEKGKDVELRCDPISGHTALYWYRQSLGQGLEFLIYFQGNSAPDKSGLPSDRFSAERTGGSVSTLTIQRTQQEDSAVYLCASSPRKDEQYFGPGTRLTVT.